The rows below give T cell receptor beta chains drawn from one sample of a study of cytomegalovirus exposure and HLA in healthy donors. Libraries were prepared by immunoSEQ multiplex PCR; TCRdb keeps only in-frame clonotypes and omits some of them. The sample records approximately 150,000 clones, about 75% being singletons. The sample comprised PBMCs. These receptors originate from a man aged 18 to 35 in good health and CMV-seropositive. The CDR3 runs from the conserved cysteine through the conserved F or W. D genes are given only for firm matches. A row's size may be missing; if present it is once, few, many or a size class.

CDR3nt: TGTGCCAGCAGCTTAGGACAGGGCTATGGCTACACCTTC
CDR3aa: CASSLGQGYGYTF
j_gene: TRBJ1-2
abundance: .
v_gene: TRBV7-9
len: 13
d_gene: TRBD1

CDR3nt: TGTGCCAGCAGTTCGACAGGGCCCTATGGCTACACCTTC
CDR3aa: CASSSTGPYGYTF
j_gene: TRBJ1-2
abundance: few
v_gene: TRBV28
len: 13
d_gene: TRBD1

CDR3nt: TGTGCCACCAGCAGAGCTCCGACAGGGTATAGCAATCAGCCCCAGCATTTT
CDR3aa: CATSRAPTGYSNQPQHF
j_gene: TRBJ1-5
abundance: .
v_gene: TRBV15
len: 17
d_gene: TRBD1

CDR3nt: TGTGCCAGCAGTGAAAGGTCTTATCCGGGGGAGCAGTACTTC
CDR3aa: CASSERSYPGEQYF
j_gene: TRBJ2-7
abundance: .
v_gene: TRBV2
len: 14
d_gene: .

CDR3nt: TGTGCCACCCACACAGGGGACGGGGCCAACGTCCTGACTTTC
CDR3aa: CATHTGDGANVLTF
j_gene: TRBJ2-6
abundance: .
v_gene: TRBV10-3
len: 14
d_gene: TRBD1

CDR3nt: TGTGCCACCAGCAAGGACGGACACTACGAGCAGTACTTC
CDR3aa: CATSKDGHYEQYF
j_gene: TRBJ2-7
abundance: once
v_gene: TRBV7-9
len: 13
d_gene: .

CDR3nt: TGTGCCAGCAGTTTACCGAGACTTATCGAAGATACGCAGTATTTT
CDR3aa: CASSLPRLIEDTQYF
j_gene: TRBJ2-3
abundance: .
v_gene: TRBV28
len: 15
d_gene: .

CDR3nt: TGTGCCAGCAAGGCCTCGGGACAAAGGAACACTGAAGCTTTCTTT
CDR3aa: CASKASGQRNTEAFF
j_gene: TRBJ1-1
abundance: .
v_gene: TRBV6-5
len: 15
d_gene: .

CDR3nt: TGTGCCAGCTCACCTATGGACAGGGGGGCTGAAGCTTTCTTT
CDR3aa: CASSPMDRGAEAFF
j_gene: TRBJ1-1
abundance: .
v_gene: TRBV18
len: 14
d_gene: TRBD1

CDR3nt: TGTGCCACCAGCAAACCTGGGAGGGGAGGAGGTGAAAAACTGTTTTTT
CDR3aa: CATSKPGRGGGEKLFF
j_gene: TRBJ1-4
abundance: .
v_gene: TRBV15
len: 16
d_gene: .

CDR3nt: TGTGCCAGCAGCCGGATGGGGCAGGGAGGTGAAAAACTGTTTTTT
CDR3aa: CASSRMGQGGEKLFF
j_gene: TRBJ1-4
abundance: .
v_gene: TRBV14
len: 15
d_gene: .

CDR3nt: TGTGCCAGTAGTATCGGGGGAGAGGGTAATGAGCAGTTCTTC
CDR3aa: CASSIGGEGNEQFF
j_gene: TRBJ2-1
abundance: .
v_gene: TRBV19
len: 14
d_gene: .

CDR3nt: TGTGCCAGCAGTTCCACGCCGGAGGATTATGGCTACACCTTC
CDR3aa: CASSSTPEDYGYTF
j_gene: TRBJ1-2
abundance: .
v_gene: TRBV28
len: 14
d_gene: .

CDR3nt: TGCGCCAGCAGCGCCCGGGACAGTAGAATACTTCCCGGGGAGCTGTTTTTT
CDR3aa: CASSARDSRILPGELFF
j_gene: TRBJ2-2
abundance: .
v_gene: TRBV5-1
len: 17
d_gene: TRBD1

CDR3nt: TGCGCCAGCAGCTTGGGGCCCCCTAGCGGGGGGCTTTACAATGAGCAGTTCTTC
CDR3aa: CASSLGPPSGGLYNEQFF
j_gene: TRBJ2-1
abundance: once
v_gene: TRBV5-1
len: 18
d_gene: TRBD2

CDR3nt: TGTGCCAGCAGTGATTACGGGGACAGGGGAGAGACCCAGTACTTC
CDR3aa: CASSDYGDRGETQYF
j_gene: TRBJ2-5
abundance: .
v_gene: TRBV6-1
len: 15
d_gene: TRBD1

CDR3nt: TGTGCCAGCAGCTTGGGACTAGAGACCCAGTACTTC
CDR3aa: CASSLGLETQYF
j_gene: TRBJ2-5
abundance: .
v_gene: TRBV7-6
len: 12
d_gene: .

CDR3nt: TGTGCCAGCAGCTCCCGGGACAGGTTAAACACTGAAGCTTTCTTT
CDR3aa: CASSSRDRLNTEAFF
j_gene: TRBJ1-1
abundance: .
v_gene: TRBV5-4
len: 15
d_gene: TRBD1

CDR3nt: TGTGCCAGCAGCCGATACAGGGAACTCACAGATACGCAGTATTTT
CDR3aa: CASSRYRELTDTQYF
j_gene: TRBJ2-3
abundance: .
v_gene: TRBV7-9
len: 15
d_gene: .

CDR3nt: TGCGCCAGCAGCTTGGGGTCAGGGCCCAACACTGAAGCTTTCTTT
CDR3aa: CASSLGSGPNTEAFF
j_gene: TRBJ1-1
abundance: .
v_gene: TRBV5-1
len: 15
d_gene: .

CDR3nt: TGTGCCAGCAGCCAAGGACTAGCGGGAAGCAACATTCAGTACTTC
CDR3aa: CASSQGLAGSNIQYF
j_gene: TRBJ2-4
abundance: .
v_gene: TRBV7-9
len: 15
d_gene: TRBD2

CDR3nt: TGTGCCCGCAGCTTAGAGGCACTGAGCTCCTACAATGAGCAGTTCTTC
CDR3aa: CARSLEALSSYNEQFF
j_gene: TRBJ2-1
abundance: .
v_gene: TRBV7-3
len: 16
d_gene: .

CDR3nt: TGTGCCAGCAGCTCCGACTTTAGATCAGATACGCAGTATTTT
CDR3aa: CASSSDFRSDTQYF
j_gene: TRBJ2-3
abundance: .
v_gene: TRBV11-3
len: 14
d_gene: .

CDR3nt: TGTGCCAGCAGCCCCACAGGGGTCTACGAGCAGTACTTC
CDR3aa: CASSPTGVYEQYF
j_gene: TRBJ2-7
abundance: .
v_gene: TRBV7-9
len: 13
d_gene: TRBD1

CDR3nt: TGTGCCAGCAGTGCCGGGACTATGCGCGAGCAGTACTTC
CDR3aa: CASSAGTMREQYF
j_gene: TRBJ2-7
abundance: .
v_gene: TRBV2
len: 13
d_gene: TRBD2

CDR3nt: TGTGCCAGCAGCCGTGGACAGGCCTCGGTTGGCTACACCTTC
CDR3aa: CASSRGQASVGYTF
j_gene: TRBJ1-2
abundance: .
v_gene: TRBV6-5
len: 14
d_gene: TRBD1

CDR3nt: TGTGCCAGCAGCTTTGGCGGGGATGAGCAGTTCTTC
CDR3aa: CASSFGGDEQFF
j_gene: TRBJ2-1
abundance: once
v_gene: TRBV11-1
len: 12
d_gene: .

CDR3nt: TGTGCCAGCAGCGCTGGGACAGGGGGTTCCTACGAGCAGTACTTC
CDR3aa: CASSAGTGGSYEQYF
j_gene: TRBJ2-7
abundance: few
v_gene: TRBV7-9
len: 15
d_gene: TRBD1

CDR3nt: TGTGCCAGCAGCTCCGGGACTAGCGGGAGGGGATACGAGCAGTACTTC
CDR3aa: CASSSGTSGRGYEQYF
j_gene: TRBJ2-7
abundance: .
v_gene: TRBV7-9
len: 16
d_gene: TRBD2

CDR3nt: TGTGCCACCAGCAGAGATCGGGACAGACAAGAGACCCAGTACTTC
CDR3aa: CATSRDRDRQETQYF
j_gene: TRBJ2-5
abundance: .
v_gene: TRBV15
len: 15
d_gene: TRBD1

CDR3nt: TGTGCCAGCAGCCCTGGGGGGGACTGGAACACTGAAGCTTTCTTT
CDR3aa: CASSPGGDWNTEAFF
j_gene: TRBJ1-1
abundance: .
v_gene: TRBV9
len: 15
d_gene: .

CDR3nt: TGTGCCAGCAGAGCGCTACTGCGGGGTGAGCAGTTCTTC
CDR3aa: CASRALLRGEQFF
j_gene: TRBJ2-1
abundance: .
v_gene: TRBV2
len: 13
d_gene: .

CDR3nt: TGTGCCAGTAGTATCTGGGGCAGTTCCCTCTCTAACTATGGCTACACCTTC
CDR3aa: CASSIWGSSLSNYGYTF
j_gene: TRBJ1-2
abundance: .
v_gene: TRBV19
len: 17
d_gene: .

CDR3nt: TGTGCCAGCAGCGCCTTAGGGGTGTCGAATGGCTACACCTTC
CDR3aa: CASSALGVSNGYTF
j_gene: TRBJ1-2
abundance: once
v_gene: TRBV28
len: 14
d_gene: .

CDR3nt: TGTGCCAGTAGTATATCCGGGACAGGGGGCACTTACGAGCAGTACTTC
CDR3aa: CASSISGTGGTYEQYF
j_gene: TRBJ2-7
abundance: .
v_gene: TRBV19
len: 16
d_gene: TRBD1

CDR3nt: TGCAGCGCCGAGGGGACAGGGGGCCGATACGAGCAGTACTTC
CDR3aa: CSAEGTGGRYEQYF
j_gene: TRBJ2-7
abundance: .
v_gene: TRBV29-1
len: 14
d_gene: TRBD1

CDR3nt: TGTGCCAGTAGAACATCAGGGGGCTCGGGCCAGCCCCAGCATTTT
CDR3aa: CASRTSGGSGQPQHF
j_gene: TRBJ1-5
abundance: .
v_gene: TRBV19
len: 15
d_gene: TRBD1

CDR3nt: TGTGCCAGCAGCTTAACCCGGACAGGGGCGAACACCGGGGAGCTGTTTTTT
CDR3aa: CASSLTRTGANTGELFF
j_gene: TRBJ2-2
abundance: few
v_gene: TRBV11-2
len: 17
d_gene: TRBD1

CDR3nt: TGTGCCAGCAGCTTTTTGAAAGGCGGGACCTACGAGCAGTACTTC
CDR3aa: CASSFLKGGTYEQYF
j_gene: TRBJ2-7
abundance: .
v_gene: TRBV11-1
len: 15
d_gene: .

CDR3nt: TGTGCCAGCAGTTGGGGGGGACTAGCGCGGTCAGATACGCAGTATTTT
CDR3aa: CASSWGGLARSDTQYF
j_gene: TRBJ2-3
abundance: .
v_gene: TRBV6-6
len: 16
d_gene: TRBD2

CDR3nt: TGTGCCAGCAGTGTCGGGAGAGCAGATACGCAGTATTTT
CDR3aa: CASSVGRADTQYF
j_gene: TRBJ2-3
abundance: .
v_gene: TRBV2
len: 13
d_gene: .

CDR3nt: TGTGCCAGCAGCTTGTTTGGTCTAGCGGGAGGGTTGGGGGCCTACAATGAGCAGTTCTTC
CDR3aa: CASSLFGLAGGLGAYNEQFF
j_gene: TRBJ2-1
abundance: .
v_gene: TRBV5-4
len: 20
d_gene: TRBD2

CDR3nt: TGTGCCAGCAGCGGAGACAGGAGTCGACCTCCCCAGAACACTGAAGCTTTCTTT
CDR3aa: CASSGDRSRPPQNTEAFF
j_gene: TRBJ1-1
abundance: .
v_gene: TRBV7-2
len: 18
d_gene: .

CDR3nt: TGTGCCAGCAGCTTTGGGGGACTAGCGAGTAATGAGCAGTTCTTC
CDR3aa: CASSFGGLASNEQFF
j_gene: TRBJ2-1
abundance: .
v_gene: TRBV5-6
len: 15
d_gene: TRBD2

CDR3nt: TGTGCCAGCAGCGTAGGAGGGGAGCAGTTCTTC
CDR3aa: CASSVGGEQFF
j_gene: TRBJ2-1
abundance: .
v_gene: TRBV9
len: 11
d_gene: .

CDR3nt: TGTGCCAGCAGCTTGGTGCGACTAGGGTACTACAATGAGCAGTTCTTC
CDR3aa: CASSLVRLGYYNEQFF
j_gene: TRBJ2-1
abundance: .
v_gene: TRBV5-4
len: 16
d_gene: .

CDR3nt: TGTGCCAGCAGCTCGGGACTAGCGGGAGTCGGTGAGCAGTTCTTC
CDR3aa: CASSSGLAGVGEQFF
j_gene: TRBJ2-1
abundance: .
v_gene: TRBV7-2
len: 15
d_gene: TRBD2

CDR3nt: TGTGCCAGCAGCCGAGGACAGGGGGCGCGGGGGGCCAACGTCCTGACTTTC
CDR3aa: CASSRGQGARGANVLTF
j_gene: TRBJ2-6
abundance: .
v_gene: TRBV7-9
len: 17
d_gene: TRBD1

CDR3nt: TGTGCCAGCAGCGTAGCGAAACTCTCCACTGAAGCTTTCTTT
CDR3aa: CASSVAKLSTEAFF
j_gene: TRBJ1-1
abundance: .
v_gene: TRBV9
len: 14
d_gene: .

CDR3nt: TGTGCCAGCAGTCTCAGGGCTTTCGCCTACGAGCAGTACTTC
CDR3aa: CASSLRAFAYEQYF
j_gene: TRBJ2-7
abundance: .
v_gene: TRBV28
len: 14
d_gene: .

CDR3nt: TGCAGCGCTGCCGCGGGGTTGAACACTGAAGCTTTCTTT
CDR3aa: CSAAAGLNTEAFF
j_gene: TRBJ1-1
abundance: .
v_gene: TRBV29-1
len: 13
d_gene: .

CDR3nt: TGTGCCAGTAGTATTACATCCGCGGACTCCTACGAGCAGTACTTC
CDR3aa: CASSITSADSYEQYF
j_gene: TRBJ2-7
abundance: once
v_gene: TRBV19
len: 15
d_gene: .

CDR3nt: TGTGCCAGCAGCAAACAGGCAAACTATGGCTACACCTTC
CDR3aa: CASSKQANYGYTF
j_gene: TRBJ1-2
abundance: .
v_gene: TRBV11-2
len: 13
d_gene: .

CDR3nt: TGTGCCAGCAGTGAAGCCGGGAGGGGGGCCAACGTCCTGACTTTC
CDR3aa: CASSEAGRGANVLTF
j_gene: TRBJ2-6
abundance: .
v_gene: TRBV6-1
len: 15
d_gene: TRBD2

CDR3nt: TGCGCCAGCAGCGACAATCCGGAGGGTACGCAGTATTTT
CDR3aa: CASSDNPEGTQYF
j_gene: TRBJ2-3
abundance: few
v_gene: TRBV5-1
len: 13
d_gene: .